A single sample gave rise to the 2 T cell receptor beta chains below, sequenced in a study of CD8 T cells in ankylosing spondylitis. Study-wide points: Fewer than 10 highly homologous variants formed a TCR beta motif that appeared characteristic of ankylosing spondylitis blood.

Each CDR3 protein gets one entry after TCRdb re-called the 5' RACE reads with MiXCR. The top ten hold approximately 0.51% of the sample, which has more than 650,000 distinct CDR3 sequences, 12% seen once. These receptors lack a known antigen. The specimen was blood, either unsorted or a sorted T cell fraction (not recorded which). The receptor set was obtained from a male donor with ankylosing spondylitis.

This clonotype was detected a few times. The chain joins TRBV3-1 to TRBJ2-3; 11 bases fit TRBD2. Looked up from germline, CDR1 is LGHDT and CDR2 is YNNKEL (reference sequence). V was pared by 2 bases and J by 6 bases, with 10 bases of the junction left unmatched. The CDR3 is 17 amino acids. CDR3 sequence reads: CASSQIRLAGWGDTQYF. The CDR3 coding sequence is TGTGCCAGCAGCCAAATACGACTAGCGGGGTGGGGGGATACGCAGTATTTT.

This clonotype occurred a few times. This chain connects TRBV20-1 to TRBJ2-1; 7 bases match TRBD2. With V trimmed by 3 bases and J by 8 bases, 10 bases remained unmatched. Germline CDR1 is DFQATT and CDR2 is SNEGSKA (reference sequence). This CDR3 comprises 14 residues. CDR3 in DNA: TGCAGTGCTAGTGGACCTAGCGGTAAATATGAGCAGTTCTTC. This sequence encodes CSASGPSGKYEQFF.